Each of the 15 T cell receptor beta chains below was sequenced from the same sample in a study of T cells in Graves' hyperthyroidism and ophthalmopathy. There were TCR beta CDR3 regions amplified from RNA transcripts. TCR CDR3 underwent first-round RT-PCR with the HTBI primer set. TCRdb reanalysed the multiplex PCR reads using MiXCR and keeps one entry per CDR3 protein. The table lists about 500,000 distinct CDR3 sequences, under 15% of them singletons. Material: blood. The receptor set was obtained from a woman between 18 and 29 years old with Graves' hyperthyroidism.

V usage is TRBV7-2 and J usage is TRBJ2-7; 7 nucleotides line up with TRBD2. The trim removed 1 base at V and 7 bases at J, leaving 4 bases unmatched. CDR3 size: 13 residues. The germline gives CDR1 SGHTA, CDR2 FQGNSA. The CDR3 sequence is CASSLDPGLEQYV. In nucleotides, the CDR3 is TGTGCCAGCAGCTTAGACCCGGGACTAGAGCAGTACGTC.

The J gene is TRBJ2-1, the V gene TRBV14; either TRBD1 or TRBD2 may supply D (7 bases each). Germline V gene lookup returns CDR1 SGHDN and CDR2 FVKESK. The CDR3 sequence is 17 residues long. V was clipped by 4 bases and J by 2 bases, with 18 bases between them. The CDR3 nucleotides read TGTGCCAGCAGCCCAACAGCGGGACAGCCAGCCTACAATGAGCAGTTCTTC. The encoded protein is CASSPTAGQPAYNEQFF.

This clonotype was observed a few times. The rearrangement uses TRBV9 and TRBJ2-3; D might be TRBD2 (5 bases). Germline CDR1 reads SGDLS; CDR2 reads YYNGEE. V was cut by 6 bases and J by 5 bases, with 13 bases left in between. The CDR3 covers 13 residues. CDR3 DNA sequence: TGTGCCAGCACGAGCGTGGCGGGAGATACGCAGTATTTT. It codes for CASTSVAGDTQYF.

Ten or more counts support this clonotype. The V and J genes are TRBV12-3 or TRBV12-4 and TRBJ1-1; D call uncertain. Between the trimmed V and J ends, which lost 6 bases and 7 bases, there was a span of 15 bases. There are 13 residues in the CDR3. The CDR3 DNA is TGTGCCAGCAGCCACTACAACAGCGATGAAGCTTTCTTT. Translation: CASSHYNSDEAFF.

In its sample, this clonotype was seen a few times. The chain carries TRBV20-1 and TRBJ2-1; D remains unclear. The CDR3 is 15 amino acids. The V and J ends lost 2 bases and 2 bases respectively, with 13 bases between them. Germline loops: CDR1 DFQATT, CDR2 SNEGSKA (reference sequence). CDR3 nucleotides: TGCAGTGCTAGAAGGAACTCCTTAACCTACAATGAGCAGTTCTTC. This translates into CSARRNSLTYNEQFF.

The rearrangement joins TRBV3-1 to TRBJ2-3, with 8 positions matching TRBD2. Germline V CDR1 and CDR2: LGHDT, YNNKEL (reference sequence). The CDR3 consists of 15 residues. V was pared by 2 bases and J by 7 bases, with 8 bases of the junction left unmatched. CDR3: CASSQCRAGAYTQYF. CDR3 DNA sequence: TGTGCCAGCAGCCAATGTCGAGCGGGAGCATATACGCAGTATTTT.

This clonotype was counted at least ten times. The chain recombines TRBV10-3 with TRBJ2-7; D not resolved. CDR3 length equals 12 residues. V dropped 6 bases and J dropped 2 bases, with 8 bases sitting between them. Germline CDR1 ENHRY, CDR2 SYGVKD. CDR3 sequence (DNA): TGTGCCATCAGGACGGACCCCTACGAGCAGTACTTC. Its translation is CAIRTDPYEQYF.

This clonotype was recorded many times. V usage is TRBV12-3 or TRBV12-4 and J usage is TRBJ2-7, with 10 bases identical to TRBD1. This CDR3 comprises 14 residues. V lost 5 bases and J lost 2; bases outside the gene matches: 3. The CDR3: CASSPDRGPYEQYV. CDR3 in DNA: TGTGCCAGCAGTCCCGACAGGGGGCCCTACGAGCAGTACGTC.

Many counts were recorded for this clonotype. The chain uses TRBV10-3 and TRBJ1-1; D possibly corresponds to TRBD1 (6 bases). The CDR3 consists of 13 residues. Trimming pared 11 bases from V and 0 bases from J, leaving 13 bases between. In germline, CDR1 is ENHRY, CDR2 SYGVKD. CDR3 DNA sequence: TGTGCCCAACGACAGGCCATGAACACTGAAGCTTTCTTT. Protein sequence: CAQRQAMNTEAFF.

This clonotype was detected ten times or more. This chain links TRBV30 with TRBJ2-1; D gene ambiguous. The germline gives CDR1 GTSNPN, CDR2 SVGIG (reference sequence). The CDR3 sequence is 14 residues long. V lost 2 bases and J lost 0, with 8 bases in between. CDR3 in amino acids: CAWSSGYSYNEQFF. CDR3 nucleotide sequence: TGTGCCTGGAGTTCGGGTTACTCCTACAATGAGCAGTTCTTC. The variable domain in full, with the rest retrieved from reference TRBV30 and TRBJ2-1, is SQTIHQWPATLVQPVGSPLSLECTVEGTSNPNLYWYRQAAGRGLQLLFYSVGIGQISSEVPQNLSASRPQDRQFILSSKKLLLSDSGFYLCAWSSGYSYNEQFFGPGTRLTVL.

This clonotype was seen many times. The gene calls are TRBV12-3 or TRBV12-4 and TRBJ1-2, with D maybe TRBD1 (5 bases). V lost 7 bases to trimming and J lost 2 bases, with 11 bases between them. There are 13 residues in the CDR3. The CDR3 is CASNAQENYGYTF. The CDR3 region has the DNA TGTGCCAGCAACGCACAGGAAAACTATGGCTACACCTTC.

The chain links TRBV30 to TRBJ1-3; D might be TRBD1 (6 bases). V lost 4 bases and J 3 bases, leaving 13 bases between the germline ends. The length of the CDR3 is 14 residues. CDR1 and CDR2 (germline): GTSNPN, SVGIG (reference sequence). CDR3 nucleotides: TGTGCCTGGATAGAACAGGGTCGTGGAAACACCATATATTTT. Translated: CAWIEQGRGNTIYF.

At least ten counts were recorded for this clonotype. The CDR3 region is CASSKQGVDTQYF. The DNA for the CDR3 is TGTGCCAGCAGCAAACAGGGGGTGGATACGCAGTATTTT. The V call is TRBV7-3, the J call TRBJ2-3; 8 bases fit TRBD1. CDR3 size: 13 residues. The V gene end was trimmed by 5 bases and the J gene end by 6 bases; junction bases not matched to a gene: 4. Per germline, CDR1 SGHTA and CDR2 FQGTGA.

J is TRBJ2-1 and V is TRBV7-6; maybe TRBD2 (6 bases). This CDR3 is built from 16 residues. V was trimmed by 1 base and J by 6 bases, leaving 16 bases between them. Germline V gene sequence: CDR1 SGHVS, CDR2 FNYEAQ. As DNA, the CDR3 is TGTGCCAGCAGCTTAGGCGGGACGACCCCCCTCAATGAGCAGTTCTTC. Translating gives CASSLGGTTPLNEQFF. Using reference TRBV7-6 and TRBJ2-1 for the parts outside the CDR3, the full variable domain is GAGVSQSPRYKVTKRGQDVALRCDPISGHVSLYWYRQALGQGPEFLTYFNYEAQQDKSGLPNDRFSAERPEGSISTLTIQRTEQRDSAMYRCASSLGGTTPLNEQFFGPGTRLTVL.

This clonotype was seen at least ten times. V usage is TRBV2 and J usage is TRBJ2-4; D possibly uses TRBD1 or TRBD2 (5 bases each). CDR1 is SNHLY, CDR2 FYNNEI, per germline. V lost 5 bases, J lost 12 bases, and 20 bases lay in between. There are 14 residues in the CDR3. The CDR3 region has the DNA TGTGCCAGCAGTACCTTGGGAGCCCGAAGGGGTCAGTACTTC. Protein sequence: CASSTLGARRGQYF.